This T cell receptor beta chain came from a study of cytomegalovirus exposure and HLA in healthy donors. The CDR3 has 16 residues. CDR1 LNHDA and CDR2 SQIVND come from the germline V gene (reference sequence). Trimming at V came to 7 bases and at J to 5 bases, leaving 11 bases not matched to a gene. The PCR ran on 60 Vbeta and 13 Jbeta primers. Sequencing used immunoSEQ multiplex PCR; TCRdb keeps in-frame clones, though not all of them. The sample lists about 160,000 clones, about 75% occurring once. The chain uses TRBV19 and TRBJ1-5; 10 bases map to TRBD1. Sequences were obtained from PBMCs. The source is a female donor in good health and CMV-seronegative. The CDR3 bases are TGTGCCAGTACCTATAGCCGTGGGACAGGGGATCAGCCCCAGCATTTT. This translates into CASTYSRGTGDQPQHF.